This T cell receptor (beta chain) was sequenced in a study of blood T cells in healthy people across ages. Healthy Caucasian individuals from Russia aged about 6 to 100 were enrolled as donors. Researchers collected 7.5 to 10 milliliters of peripheral blood from every single donor. Concerning this clonotype: The target antigen is unknown.

Notes on the study in general: The donors' CMV status was not determined, possibly confounding changes in expanded clonotypes.

A second PCR of 7 to 11 cycles used a sample-barcoded 5' primer and a J-beta primer mix. Each cDNA was tagged by a template-switch adaptor containing 12 random nucleotides. TCRdb independently ran MiXCR on the 5' RACE reads; one entry per CDR3 protein. The repertoire includes hundreds of thousands of distinct CDR3 sequences, 32% of them detected once, and 15% to 17% sits in the top ten. Sequencing input: blood. The source is an elderly woman in good health.

The DNA for the CDR3 is TGTGCCAGCAGAATGACTGCCGACGCCTATCAGCCCCAGCATTTT. This gives the protein CASRMTADAYQPQHF. The chain uses TRBV12-3 or TRBV12-4 and TRBJ1-5, with no clear D. With 6 bases removed from V and 5 bases from J, the gap between germline ends came to 17 bases. The CDR3 loop spans 15 amino acids.